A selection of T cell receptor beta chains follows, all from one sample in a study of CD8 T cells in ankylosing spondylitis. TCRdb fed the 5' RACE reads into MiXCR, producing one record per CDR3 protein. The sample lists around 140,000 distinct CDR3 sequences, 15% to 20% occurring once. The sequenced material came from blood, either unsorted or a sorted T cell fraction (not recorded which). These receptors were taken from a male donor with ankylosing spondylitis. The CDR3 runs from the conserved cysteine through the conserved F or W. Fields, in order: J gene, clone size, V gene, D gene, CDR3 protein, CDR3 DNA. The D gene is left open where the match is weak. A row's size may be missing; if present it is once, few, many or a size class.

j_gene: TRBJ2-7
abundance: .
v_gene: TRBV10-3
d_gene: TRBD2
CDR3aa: CAISPILAGDFYEQYF
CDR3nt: TGTGCCATCAGTCCCATACTAGCGGGAGATTTCTACGAGCAGTACTTC

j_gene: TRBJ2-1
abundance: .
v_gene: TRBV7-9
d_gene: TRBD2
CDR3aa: CARGAGGHEQFF
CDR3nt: TGTGCCCGCGGAGCGGGAGGGCACGAGCAGTTCTTC

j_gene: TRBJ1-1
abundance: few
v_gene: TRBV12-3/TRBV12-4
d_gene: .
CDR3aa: CASHPRGTPEAFF
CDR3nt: TGTGCCAGTCACCCCAGGGGAACCCCTGAAGCTTTCTTT

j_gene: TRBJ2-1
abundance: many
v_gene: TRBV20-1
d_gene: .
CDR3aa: CSASRGIDEQFF
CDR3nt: TGCAGTGCTAGTCGGGGGATCGATGAGCAGTTCTTC

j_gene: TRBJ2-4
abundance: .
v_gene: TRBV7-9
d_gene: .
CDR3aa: CASSPGGGNIQYF
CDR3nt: TGTGCCAGCAGCCCGGGCGGCGGGAACATTCAGTACTTC

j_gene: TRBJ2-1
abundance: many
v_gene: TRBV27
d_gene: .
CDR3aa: CASSQTGRSSYNEQFF
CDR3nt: TGTGCCAGCAGCCAAACGGGGCGAAGCTCCTACAATGAGCAGTTCTTC

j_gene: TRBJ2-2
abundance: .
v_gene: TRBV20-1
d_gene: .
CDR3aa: CSARQEDTGELFF
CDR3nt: TGCAGTGCTAGACAGGAGGACACCGGGGAGCTGTTTTTT

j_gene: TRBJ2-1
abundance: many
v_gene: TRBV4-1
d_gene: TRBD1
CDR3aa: CASSLVGQGSYNEQFF
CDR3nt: TGCGCCAGCAGCCTGGTTGGACAGGGATCGTACAATGAGCAGTTCTTC

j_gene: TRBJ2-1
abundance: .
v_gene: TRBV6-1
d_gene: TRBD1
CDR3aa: CASSPRVDRYNEQFF
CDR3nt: TGTGCCAGCAGTCCCCGGGTGGACAGGTACAATGAGCAGTTCTTC

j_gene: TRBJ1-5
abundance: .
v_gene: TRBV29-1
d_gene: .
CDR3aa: CSATSGTGNQPQHF
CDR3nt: TGCAGCGCAACCAGTGGGACCGGCAATCAGCCCCAGCATTTT

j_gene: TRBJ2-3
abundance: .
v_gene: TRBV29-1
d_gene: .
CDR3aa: CSVSGPPGARGTDTQYF
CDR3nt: TGCAGCGTCTCCGGACCCCCGGGGGCTCGCGGCACAGATACGCAGTATTTT

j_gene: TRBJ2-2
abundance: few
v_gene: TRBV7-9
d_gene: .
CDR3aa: CASSLVADTGELFF
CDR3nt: TGTGCCAGCAGCTTAGTAGCGGACACCGGGGAGCTGTTTTTT

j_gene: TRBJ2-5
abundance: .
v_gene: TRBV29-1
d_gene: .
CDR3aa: CSVEDALWETQYF
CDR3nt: TGCAGCGTTGAAGACGCCCTATGGGAGACCCAGTACTTC

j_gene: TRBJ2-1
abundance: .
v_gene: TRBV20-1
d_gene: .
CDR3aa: CSARDPVAASNEQFF
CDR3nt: TGCAGTGCTAGAGATCCCGTAGCAGCAAGCAATGAGCAGTTCTTC

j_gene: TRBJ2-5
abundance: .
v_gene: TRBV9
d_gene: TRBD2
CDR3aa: CASSGYGTSGKETQYF
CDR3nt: TGTGCCAGCAGCGGCTACGGGACTAGCGGGAAAGAGACCCAGTACTTC

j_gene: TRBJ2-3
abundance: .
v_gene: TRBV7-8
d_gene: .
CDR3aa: CASSELVFRSDTQYF
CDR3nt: TGTGCCAGCAGCGAACTAGTCTTCAGGTCAGATACGCAGTATTTT

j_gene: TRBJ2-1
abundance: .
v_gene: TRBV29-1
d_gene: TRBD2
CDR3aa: CSVEAGLADYNEQFF
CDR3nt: TGCAGCGTTGAAGCGGGACTAGCGGATTACAATGAGCAGTTCTTC

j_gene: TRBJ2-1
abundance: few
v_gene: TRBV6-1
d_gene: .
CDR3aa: CASSEARNEQFF
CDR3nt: TGTGCCAGCAGTGAAGCTCGGAATGAGCAGTTCTTC

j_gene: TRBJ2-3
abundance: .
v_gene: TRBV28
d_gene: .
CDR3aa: CASRYYDTQYF
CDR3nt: TGTGCCAGCAGGTACTATGATACGCAGTATTTT

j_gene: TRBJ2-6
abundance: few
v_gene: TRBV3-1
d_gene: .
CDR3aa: CASSHHELQHHSGANVLTF
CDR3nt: TGTGCCAGCAGCCATCACGAGCTACAGCACCACTCTGGGGCCAACGTCCTGACTTTC

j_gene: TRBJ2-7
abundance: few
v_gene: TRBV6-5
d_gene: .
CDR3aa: CASSYEAPSYEQYF
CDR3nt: TGTGCCAGCAGTTACGAGGCCCCCTCCTACGAGCAGTACTTC

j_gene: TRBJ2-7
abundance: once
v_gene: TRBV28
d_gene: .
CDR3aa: CASSWRAEEQYF
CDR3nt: TGTGCCAGCAGTTGGAGGGCGGAAGAGCAGTACTTC

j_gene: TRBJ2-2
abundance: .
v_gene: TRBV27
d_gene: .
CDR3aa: CASSAGGIPGELFF
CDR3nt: TGTGCCAGCAGTGCCGGCGGGATTCCCGGGGAGCTGTTTTTT

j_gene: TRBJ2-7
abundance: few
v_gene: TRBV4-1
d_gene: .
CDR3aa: CASSRHERVGGREIEQYF
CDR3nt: TGCGCCAGCAGTCGTCATGAGCGGGTAGGCGGAAGGGAAATAGAGCAGTACTTC

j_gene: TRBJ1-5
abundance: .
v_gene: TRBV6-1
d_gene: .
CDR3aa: CASSPDLGEVQPQHF
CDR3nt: TGTGCCAGCAGCCCTGACTTAGGGGAGGTTCAGCCCCAGCATTTT

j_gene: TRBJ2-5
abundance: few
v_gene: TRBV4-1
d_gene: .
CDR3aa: CASSRIRDPGRETQYF
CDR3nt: TGCGCCAGCAGCCGAATTCGGGACCCAGGGAGAGAGACCCAGTACTTC

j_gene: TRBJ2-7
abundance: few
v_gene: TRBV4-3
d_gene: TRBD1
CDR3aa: CASSQRAGTGYEQYF
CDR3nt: TGCGCCAGCAGCCAGAGGGCCGGGACAGGCTACGAGCAGTACTTC

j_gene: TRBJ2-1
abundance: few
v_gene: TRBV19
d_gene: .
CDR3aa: CASGIAFEQFF
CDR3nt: TGTGCCAGTGGAATAGCGTTCGAGCAGTTCTTC

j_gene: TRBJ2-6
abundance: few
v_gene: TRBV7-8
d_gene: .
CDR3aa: CASSLVTVSGANVLTF
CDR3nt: TGTGCCAGCAGCTTAGTTACCGTCTCTGGGGCCAACGTCCTGACTTTC

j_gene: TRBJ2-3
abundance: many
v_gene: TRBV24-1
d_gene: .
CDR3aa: CATSDPGADTQYF
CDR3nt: TGTGCCACCAGTGACCCAGGGGCAGATACGCAGTATTTT

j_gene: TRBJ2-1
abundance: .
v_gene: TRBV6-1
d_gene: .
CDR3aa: CASSEAFAGSSYNEQFF
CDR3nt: TGTGCCAGCAGTGAAGCGTTCGCGGGTAGCTCCTACAATGAGCAGTTCTTC

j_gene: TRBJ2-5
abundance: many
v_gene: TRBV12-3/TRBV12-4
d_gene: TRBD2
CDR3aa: CASSLFLAVQETQYF
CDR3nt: TGTGCCAGCAGTTTATTCCTAGCGGTACAAGAGACCCAGTACTTC

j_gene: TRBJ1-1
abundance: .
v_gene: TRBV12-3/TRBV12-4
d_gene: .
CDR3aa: CASSLWAANTEAFF
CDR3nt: TGTGCCAGCAGTTTATGGGCGGCGAACACTGAAGCTTTCTTT

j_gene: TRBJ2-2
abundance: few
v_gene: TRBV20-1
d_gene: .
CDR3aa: CSAREAGELFF
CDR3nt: TGCAGTGCTAGAGAGGCCGGGGAGCTGTTTTTT

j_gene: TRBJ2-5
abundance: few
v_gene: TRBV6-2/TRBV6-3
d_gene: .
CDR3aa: CASWGTSYQETQYF
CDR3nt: TGTGCCAGCTGGGGGACCTCCTACCAAGAGACCCAGTACTTC

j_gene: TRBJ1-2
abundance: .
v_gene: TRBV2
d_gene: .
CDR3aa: CASSGYRPPGYTF
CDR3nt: TGTGCCAGCAGTGGATACAGGCCTCCTGGCTACACCTTC

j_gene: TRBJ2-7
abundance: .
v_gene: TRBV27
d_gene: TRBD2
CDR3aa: CASSSRLARIYEQYF
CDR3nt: TGTGCCAGCAGTTCTAGACTAGCCCGAATATACGAGCAGTACTTC

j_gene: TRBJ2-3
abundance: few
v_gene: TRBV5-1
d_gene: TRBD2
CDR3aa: CASSEGTSGNTDTQYF
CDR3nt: TGCGCCAGCAGCGAAGGGACTAGCGGGAACACAGATACGCAGTATTTT

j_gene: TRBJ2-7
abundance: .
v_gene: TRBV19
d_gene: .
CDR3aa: CASSIRGNYEQYF
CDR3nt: TGTGCCAGTAGTATACGAGGCAACTACGAGCAGTACTTC

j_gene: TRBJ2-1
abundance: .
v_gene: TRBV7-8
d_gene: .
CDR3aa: CASRDDYNEQFF
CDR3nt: TGTGCAAGCCGGGACGACTACAATGAGCAGTTCTTC

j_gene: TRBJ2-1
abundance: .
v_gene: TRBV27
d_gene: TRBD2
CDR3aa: CASSLTSGIDNEQFF
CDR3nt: TGTGCCAGCAGTTTGACTAGCGGGATTGACAATGAGCAGTTCTTC

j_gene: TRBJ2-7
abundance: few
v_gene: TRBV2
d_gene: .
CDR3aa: CASSDFTAAEQYF
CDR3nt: TGTGCCAGCAGTGATTTCACCGCGGCGGAGCAGTACTTC

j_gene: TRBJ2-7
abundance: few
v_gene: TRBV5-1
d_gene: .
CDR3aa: CASSSGRTSSYEQYF
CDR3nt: TGCGCCAGCAGCTCGGGGCGCACGAGCTCCTACGAGCAGTACTTC

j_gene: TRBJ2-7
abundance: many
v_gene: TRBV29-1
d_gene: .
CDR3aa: CSVEVGLSYEQYF
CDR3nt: TGCAGCGTTGAAGTGGGACTTTCCTACGAGCAGTACTTC

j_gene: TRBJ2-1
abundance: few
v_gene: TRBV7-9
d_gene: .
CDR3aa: CASSFPSSVSSYNEQFF
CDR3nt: TGTGCCAGCAGCTTCCCATCTAGCGTAAGCTCCTACAATGAGCAGTTCTTC

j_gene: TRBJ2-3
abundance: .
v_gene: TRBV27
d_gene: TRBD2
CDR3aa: CASKGLPLSDTQYF
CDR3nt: TGTGCCAGCAAGGGACTACCATTGAGTGATACGCAGTATTTT

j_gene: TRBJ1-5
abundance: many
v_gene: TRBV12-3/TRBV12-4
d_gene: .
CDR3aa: CASSPSGYQPQHF
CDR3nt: TGTGCCAGCAGCCCCTCGGGCTACCAGCCCCAGCATTTT

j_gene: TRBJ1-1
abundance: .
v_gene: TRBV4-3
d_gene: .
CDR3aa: CASSRRVGTEAFF
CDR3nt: TGCGCCAGCAGCCGCCGGGTGGGCACTGAAGCTTTCTTT

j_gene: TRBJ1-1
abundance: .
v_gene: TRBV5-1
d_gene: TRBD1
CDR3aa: CASSLQGEVNTEAFF
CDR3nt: TGCGCCAGCAGCTTACAGGGGGAAGTGAACACTGAAGCTTTCTTT

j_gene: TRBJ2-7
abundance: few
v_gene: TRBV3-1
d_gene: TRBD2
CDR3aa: CASSQRLALDEQYF
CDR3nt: TGTGCCAGCAGCCAAAGACTAGCGCTAGACGAGCAGTACTTC

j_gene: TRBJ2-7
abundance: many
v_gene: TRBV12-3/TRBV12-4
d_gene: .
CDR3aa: CASSFLREQYF
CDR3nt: TGTGCCAGCAGTTTTCTCCGGGAGCAGTACTTC

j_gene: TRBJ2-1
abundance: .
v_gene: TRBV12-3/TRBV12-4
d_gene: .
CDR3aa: CASRPKGPPEQFF
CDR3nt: TGTGCCAGCCGCCCGAAAGGTCCCCCGGAGCAGTTCTTC

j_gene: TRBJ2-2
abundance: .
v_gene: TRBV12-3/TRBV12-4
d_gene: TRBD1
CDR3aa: CAIPIWETGKTGELFF
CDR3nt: TGTGCCATACCGATATGGGAGACAGGGAAAACCGGGGAGCTGTTTTTT

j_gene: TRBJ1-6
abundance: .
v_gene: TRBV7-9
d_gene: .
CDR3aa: CASSPARDMGSPLHF
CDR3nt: TGTGCCAGCAGCCCAGCAAGGGATATGGGGTCACCCCTCCACTTT